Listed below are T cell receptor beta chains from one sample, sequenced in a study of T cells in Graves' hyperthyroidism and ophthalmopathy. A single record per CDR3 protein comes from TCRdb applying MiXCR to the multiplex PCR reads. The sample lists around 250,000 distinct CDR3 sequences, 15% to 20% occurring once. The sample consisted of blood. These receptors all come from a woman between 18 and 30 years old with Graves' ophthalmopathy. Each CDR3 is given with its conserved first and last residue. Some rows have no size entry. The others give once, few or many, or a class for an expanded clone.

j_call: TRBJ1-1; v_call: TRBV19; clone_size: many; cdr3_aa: CASSIRVNTEAFF
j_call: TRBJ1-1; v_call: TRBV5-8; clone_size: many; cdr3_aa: CASSLRQSNTEAFF
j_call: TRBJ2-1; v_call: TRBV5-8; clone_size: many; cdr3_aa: CASSLWNNEQFF
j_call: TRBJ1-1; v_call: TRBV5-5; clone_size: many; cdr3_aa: CASSFNLNTEAFF
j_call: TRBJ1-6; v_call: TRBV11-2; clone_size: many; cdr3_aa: CASSLGRFGQGNSPLHF
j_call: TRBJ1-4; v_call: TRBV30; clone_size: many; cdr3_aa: CAWSISGEKLFF
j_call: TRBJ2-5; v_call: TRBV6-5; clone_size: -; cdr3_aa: CASSLRTSGSGETQYF
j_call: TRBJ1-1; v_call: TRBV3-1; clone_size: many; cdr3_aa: CASSQEWDRGLETEAFF
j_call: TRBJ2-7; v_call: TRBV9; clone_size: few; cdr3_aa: CASSVGAEINSYEQYF
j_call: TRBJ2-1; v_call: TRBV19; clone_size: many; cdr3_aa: CASRRDRSSYNEQFF
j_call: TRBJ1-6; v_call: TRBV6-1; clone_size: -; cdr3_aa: CASSSKGSGWGSPLHF
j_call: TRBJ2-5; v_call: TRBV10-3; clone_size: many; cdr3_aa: CAIRPPGAETQYF
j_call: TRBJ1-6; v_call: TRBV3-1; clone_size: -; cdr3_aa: CASSPELGPLHF
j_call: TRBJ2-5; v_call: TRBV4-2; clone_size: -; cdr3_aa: CASSQDLTSGPEETQYF
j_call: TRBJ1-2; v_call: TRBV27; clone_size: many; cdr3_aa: CASSLSSGRGYGYTF
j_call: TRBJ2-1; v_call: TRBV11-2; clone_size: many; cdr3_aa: CASSLVWPADNEQFF
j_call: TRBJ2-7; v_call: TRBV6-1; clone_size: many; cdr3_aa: CARTVSPVSYEQYF
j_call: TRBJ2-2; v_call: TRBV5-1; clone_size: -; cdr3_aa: CASSLTGQSTGELFF
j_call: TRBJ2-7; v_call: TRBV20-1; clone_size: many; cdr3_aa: CSARVSSYEQYF
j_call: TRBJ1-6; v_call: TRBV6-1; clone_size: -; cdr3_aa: CASNPTGALNSPLHF
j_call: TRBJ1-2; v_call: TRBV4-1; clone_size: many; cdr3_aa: CASSQKDGDYGYTF
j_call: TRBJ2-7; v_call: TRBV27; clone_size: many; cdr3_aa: CASSSPGTGEGYEQYF
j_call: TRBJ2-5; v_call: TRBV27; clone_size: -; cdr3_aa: CASSPKGGYF
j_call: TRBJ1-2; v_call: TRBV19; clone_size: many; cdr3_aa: CASTLNQGQGHYGYTF
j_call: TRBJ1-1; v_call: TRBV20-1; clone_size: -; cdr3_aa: CSARGPGRGRNTEAFF
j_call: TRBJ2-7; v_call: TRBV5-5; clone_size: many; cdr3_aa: CASRPREWAQNYEQYF
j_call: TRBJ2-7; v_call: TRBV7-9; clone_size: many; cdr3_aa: CASSLYRGTSRIYEQYF
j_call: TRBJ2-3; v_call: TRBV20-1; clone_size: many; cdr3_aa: CSAPGTLYSTDTQYF
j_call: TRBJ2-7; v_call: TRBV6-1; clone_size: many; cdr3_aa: CASPKGLAGTLFYEQYF
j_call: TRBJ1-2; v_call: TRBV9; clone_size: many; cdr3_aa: CASSFTIDRNGYTF
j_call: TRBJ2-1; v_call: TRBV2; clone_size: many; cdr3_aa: CASREDRGAYNEQFF
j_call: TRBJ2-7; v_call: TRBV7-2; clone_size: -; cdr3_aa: CASSLTSGAANEQYF
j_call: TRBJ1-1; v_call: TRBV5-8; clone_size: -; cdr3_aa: CATNSGTGGANTEAFF
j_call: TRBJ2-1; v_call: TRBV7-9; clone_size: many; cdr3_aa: CASSLEVILNNEQFF
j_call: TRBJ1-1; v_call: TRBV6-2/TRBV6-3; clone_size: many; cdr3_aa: CASSYLGGYTEAFF
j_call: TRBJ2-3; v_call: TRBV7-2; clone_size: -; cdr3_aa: CASSSGQGVTDTQYF
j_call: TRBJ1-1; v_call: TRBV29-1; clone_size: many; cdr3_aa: CSVLNSLNTEAFF
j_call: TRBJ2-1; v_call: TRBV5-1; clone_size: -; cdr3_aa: CASSLTLAGRNEQFF
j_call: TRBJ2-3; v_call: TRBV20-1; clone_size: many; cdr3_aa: CSAEGQARDTQYF
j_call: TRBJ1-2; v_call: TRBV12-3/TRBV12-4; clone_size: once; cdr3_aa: CASSQGTGPFYGYTF
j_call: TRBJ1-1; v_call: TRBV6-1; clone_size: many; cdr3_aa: CASSVTGVTEAFF
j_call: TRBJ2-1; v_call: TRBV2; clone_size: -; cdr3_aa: CASRAGQTRYNEQFF
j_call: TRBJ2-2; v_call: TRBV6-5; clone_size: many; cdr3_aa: CASSYKPGQYTGELFF
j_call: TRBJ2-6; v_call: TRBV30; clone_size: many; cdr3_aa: CAGLPPSGANVLTF
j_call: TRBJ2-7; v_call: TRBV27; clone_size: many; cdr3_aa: CASSLFAGPFEQYF
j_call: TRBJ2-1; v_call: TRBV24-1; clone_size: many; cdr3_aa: CATSDVTSGRHNEQFF
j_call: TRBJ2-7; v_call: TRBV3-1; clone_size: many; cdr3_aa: CASSQVGAQSYEQYF
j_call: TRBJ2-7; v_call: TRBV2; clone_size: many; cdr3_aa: CASSGPGSEQYF
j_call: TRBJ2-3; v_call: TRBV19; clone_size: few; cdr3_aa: CASSIPAATQYF
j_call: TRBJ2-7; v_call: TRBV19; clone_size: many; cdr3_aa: CASVTYTGLAEPPYEQYF
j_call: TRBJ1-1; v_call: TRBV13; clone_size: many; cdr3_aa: CASSLGMGNTEAFF
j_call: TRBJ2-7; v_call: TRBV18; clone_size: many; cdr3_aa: CASSPQRIPSYEQYF